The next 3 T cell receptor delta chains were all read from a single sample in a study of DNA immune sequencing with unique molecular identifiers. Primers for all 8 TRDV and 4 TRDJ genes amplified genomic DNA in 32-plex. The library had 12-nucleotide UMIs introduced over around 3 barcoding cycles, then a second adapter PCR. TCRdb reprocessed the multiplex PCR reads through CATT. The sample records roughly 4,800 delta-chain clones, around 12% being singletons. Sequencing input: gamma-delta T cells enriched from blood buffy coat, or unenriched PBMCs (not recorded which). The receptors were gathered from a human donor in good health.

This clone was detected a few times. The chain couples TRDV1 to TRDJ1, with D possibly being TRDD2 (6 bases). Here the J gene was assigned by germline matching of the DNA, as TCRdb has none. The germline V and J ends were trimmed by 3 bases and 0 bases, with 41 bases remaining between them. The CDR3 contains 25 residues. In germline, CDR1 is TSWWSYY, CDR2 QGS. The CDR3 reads CALGDKIFLQTLIVNRWVYTDKLIF. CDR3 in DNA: TGTGCTCTTGGGGATAAAATCTTCCTTCAAACCCTGATAGTCAACCGTTGGGTGTACACCGATAAACTCATCTTT.

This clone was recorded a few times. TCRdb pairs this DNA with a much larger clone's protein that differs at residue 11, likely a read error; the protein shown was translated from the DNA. The CDR3 region has the DNA TGTGCCTGTGATCCCATTGTACTGGGGGAAGGCTCCTGGGACACCCGACAGATGTTTTTC. Protein sequence: CACDPIVLGEGSWDTRQMFF. The V and J genes are TRDV2 and TRDJ3; 9 bases match TRDD3. The CDR3 runs 20 residues. CDR1 is GEAIGNYY and CDR2 is EKD in the germline V gene. J gave up 0 bases and V 4 bases, and 12 bases lay outside the gene matches.

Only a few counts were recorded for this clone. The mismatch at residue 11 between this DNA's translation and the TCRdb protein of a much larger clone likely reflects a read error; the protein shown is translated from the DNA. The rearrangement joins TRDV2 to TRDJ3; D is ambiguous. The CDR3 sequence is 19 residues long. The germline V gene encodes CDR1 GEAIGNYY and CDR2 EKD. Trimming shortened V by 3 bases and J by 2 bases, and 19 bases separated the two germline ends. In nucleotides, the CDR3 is TGTGCCTGTGACCAAATCAAGGAGGAGCCCACCTGGGACACCCGACAGATGTTTTTC. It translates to CACDQIKEEPTWDTRQMFF.